This is a list of T cell receptor beta chains from one sample in a study of cytomegalovirus exposure and HLA in healthy donors. The repertoire was sequenced with immunoSEQ multiplex PCR; TCRdb's copy has only in-frame clones and lacks some. The data contain some 78,000 clones, over 65% of them singletons. Sequences were obtained from PBMCs. Receptors were obtained from a man in his forties in good health and CMV-seropositive. Each CDR3 is given with its conserved first and last residue.

13 TRBJ1-5 TRBV2 CATADREGQPQHF
14 TRBJ2-7 TRBV6-6 CASRLAGDFHEQYF
13 TRBJ2-5 TRBV29-1 CSVEWGGQETQYF
16 TRBJ1-5 TRBV27 CASSWTGGFDNQPQHF
13 TRBJ1-2 TRBV7-2 CASSPGQGYGYTF
12 TRBJ2-7 TRBV10-2 CASRARIYEQYF
14 TRBJ1-4 TRBV7-9 CASSSTGVGEKLFF
14 TRBJ2-7 TRBV19 CASRPRQVPYEQYF
15 TRBJ1-5 TRBV4-3 CASSQGAGENQPQHF
16 TRBJ1-1 TRBV4-1 CASSQANLLSSTEAFF
18 TRBJ1-1 TRBV7-8 CASSPPVASIVKNTEAFF
15 TRBJ1-2 TRBV7-2 CASSPGGDSHYGYTF
16 TRBJ2-1 TRBV4-2 CASSQRTSGSYNEQFF
16 TRBJ2-4 TRBV29-1 CSVEEGRGRSKNIQYF
13 TRBJ2-1 TRBV14 CASSQARGAEQFF
14 TRBJ1-2 TRBV6-1 CASVRGQAPYGYTF
20 TRBJ2-1 TRBV23-1 CASSQPPQDRDYHSYNEQFF
14 TRBJ2-3 TRBV18 CASSRGLAGDTQYF
13 TRBJ2-1 TRBV21-1 CAIPHCLVNEQFF
18 TRBJ2-4 TRBV28 CASSLGTSGSRVKNIQYF
17 TRBJ1-6 TRBV28 CASSPQQGVFYNSPLHF
15 TRBJ2-5 TRBV7-9 CASSLLAGVQETQYF
17 TRBJ2-3 TRBV7-6 CASSLRRQGAAGDTQYF
18 TRBJ1-1 TRBV5-6 CASSLVGNLGAGNTEAFF
15 TRBJ2-5 TRBV28 CASSKMGQGGETQYF
15 TRBJ1-5 TRBV19 CASSIVENSNQPQHF
15 TRBJ2-7 TRBV5-1 CASSLPPGNSYEQYF
15 TRBJ1-2 TRBV5-4 CASSSPRDSAYGYTF
14 TRBJ2-7 TRBV6-4 CASSDWTRDYEQYF
14 TRBJ2-7 TRBV9 CASSPGLEAYEQYF
15 TRBJ2-7 TRBV4-3 CASSQDGGQGDEQYF
16 TRBJ2-1 TRBV14 CASSHIVGSSYNEQFF
14 TRBJ1-3 TRBV30 CAWTTGLSGNTIYF
11 TRBJ2-4 TRBV2 CASSQEEGQYF
15 TRBJ2-7 TRBV9 CASSVGGGFSYEQYF
15 TRBJ1-4 TRBV6-5 CASSSLGATNEKLFF
14 TRBJ1-3 TRBV7-2 CASSLGVSENTIYF
13 TRBJ1-2 TRBV10-2 CASSESEGIGYIF
15 TRBJ1-2 TRBV9 CASSERDRADYGYTF
14 TRBJ2-6 TRBV6-5 CASRTGAGANVLTF
16 TRBJ2-4 TRBV4-3 CASSHASLPAKNIQYF
13 TRBJ2-5 TRBV29-1 CSVGGTAGETQYF
14 TRBJ2-7 TRBV11-2 CASSLIRGRHEQYF
15 TRBJ2-7 TRBV5-8 CASQQEGPSSYEQYF